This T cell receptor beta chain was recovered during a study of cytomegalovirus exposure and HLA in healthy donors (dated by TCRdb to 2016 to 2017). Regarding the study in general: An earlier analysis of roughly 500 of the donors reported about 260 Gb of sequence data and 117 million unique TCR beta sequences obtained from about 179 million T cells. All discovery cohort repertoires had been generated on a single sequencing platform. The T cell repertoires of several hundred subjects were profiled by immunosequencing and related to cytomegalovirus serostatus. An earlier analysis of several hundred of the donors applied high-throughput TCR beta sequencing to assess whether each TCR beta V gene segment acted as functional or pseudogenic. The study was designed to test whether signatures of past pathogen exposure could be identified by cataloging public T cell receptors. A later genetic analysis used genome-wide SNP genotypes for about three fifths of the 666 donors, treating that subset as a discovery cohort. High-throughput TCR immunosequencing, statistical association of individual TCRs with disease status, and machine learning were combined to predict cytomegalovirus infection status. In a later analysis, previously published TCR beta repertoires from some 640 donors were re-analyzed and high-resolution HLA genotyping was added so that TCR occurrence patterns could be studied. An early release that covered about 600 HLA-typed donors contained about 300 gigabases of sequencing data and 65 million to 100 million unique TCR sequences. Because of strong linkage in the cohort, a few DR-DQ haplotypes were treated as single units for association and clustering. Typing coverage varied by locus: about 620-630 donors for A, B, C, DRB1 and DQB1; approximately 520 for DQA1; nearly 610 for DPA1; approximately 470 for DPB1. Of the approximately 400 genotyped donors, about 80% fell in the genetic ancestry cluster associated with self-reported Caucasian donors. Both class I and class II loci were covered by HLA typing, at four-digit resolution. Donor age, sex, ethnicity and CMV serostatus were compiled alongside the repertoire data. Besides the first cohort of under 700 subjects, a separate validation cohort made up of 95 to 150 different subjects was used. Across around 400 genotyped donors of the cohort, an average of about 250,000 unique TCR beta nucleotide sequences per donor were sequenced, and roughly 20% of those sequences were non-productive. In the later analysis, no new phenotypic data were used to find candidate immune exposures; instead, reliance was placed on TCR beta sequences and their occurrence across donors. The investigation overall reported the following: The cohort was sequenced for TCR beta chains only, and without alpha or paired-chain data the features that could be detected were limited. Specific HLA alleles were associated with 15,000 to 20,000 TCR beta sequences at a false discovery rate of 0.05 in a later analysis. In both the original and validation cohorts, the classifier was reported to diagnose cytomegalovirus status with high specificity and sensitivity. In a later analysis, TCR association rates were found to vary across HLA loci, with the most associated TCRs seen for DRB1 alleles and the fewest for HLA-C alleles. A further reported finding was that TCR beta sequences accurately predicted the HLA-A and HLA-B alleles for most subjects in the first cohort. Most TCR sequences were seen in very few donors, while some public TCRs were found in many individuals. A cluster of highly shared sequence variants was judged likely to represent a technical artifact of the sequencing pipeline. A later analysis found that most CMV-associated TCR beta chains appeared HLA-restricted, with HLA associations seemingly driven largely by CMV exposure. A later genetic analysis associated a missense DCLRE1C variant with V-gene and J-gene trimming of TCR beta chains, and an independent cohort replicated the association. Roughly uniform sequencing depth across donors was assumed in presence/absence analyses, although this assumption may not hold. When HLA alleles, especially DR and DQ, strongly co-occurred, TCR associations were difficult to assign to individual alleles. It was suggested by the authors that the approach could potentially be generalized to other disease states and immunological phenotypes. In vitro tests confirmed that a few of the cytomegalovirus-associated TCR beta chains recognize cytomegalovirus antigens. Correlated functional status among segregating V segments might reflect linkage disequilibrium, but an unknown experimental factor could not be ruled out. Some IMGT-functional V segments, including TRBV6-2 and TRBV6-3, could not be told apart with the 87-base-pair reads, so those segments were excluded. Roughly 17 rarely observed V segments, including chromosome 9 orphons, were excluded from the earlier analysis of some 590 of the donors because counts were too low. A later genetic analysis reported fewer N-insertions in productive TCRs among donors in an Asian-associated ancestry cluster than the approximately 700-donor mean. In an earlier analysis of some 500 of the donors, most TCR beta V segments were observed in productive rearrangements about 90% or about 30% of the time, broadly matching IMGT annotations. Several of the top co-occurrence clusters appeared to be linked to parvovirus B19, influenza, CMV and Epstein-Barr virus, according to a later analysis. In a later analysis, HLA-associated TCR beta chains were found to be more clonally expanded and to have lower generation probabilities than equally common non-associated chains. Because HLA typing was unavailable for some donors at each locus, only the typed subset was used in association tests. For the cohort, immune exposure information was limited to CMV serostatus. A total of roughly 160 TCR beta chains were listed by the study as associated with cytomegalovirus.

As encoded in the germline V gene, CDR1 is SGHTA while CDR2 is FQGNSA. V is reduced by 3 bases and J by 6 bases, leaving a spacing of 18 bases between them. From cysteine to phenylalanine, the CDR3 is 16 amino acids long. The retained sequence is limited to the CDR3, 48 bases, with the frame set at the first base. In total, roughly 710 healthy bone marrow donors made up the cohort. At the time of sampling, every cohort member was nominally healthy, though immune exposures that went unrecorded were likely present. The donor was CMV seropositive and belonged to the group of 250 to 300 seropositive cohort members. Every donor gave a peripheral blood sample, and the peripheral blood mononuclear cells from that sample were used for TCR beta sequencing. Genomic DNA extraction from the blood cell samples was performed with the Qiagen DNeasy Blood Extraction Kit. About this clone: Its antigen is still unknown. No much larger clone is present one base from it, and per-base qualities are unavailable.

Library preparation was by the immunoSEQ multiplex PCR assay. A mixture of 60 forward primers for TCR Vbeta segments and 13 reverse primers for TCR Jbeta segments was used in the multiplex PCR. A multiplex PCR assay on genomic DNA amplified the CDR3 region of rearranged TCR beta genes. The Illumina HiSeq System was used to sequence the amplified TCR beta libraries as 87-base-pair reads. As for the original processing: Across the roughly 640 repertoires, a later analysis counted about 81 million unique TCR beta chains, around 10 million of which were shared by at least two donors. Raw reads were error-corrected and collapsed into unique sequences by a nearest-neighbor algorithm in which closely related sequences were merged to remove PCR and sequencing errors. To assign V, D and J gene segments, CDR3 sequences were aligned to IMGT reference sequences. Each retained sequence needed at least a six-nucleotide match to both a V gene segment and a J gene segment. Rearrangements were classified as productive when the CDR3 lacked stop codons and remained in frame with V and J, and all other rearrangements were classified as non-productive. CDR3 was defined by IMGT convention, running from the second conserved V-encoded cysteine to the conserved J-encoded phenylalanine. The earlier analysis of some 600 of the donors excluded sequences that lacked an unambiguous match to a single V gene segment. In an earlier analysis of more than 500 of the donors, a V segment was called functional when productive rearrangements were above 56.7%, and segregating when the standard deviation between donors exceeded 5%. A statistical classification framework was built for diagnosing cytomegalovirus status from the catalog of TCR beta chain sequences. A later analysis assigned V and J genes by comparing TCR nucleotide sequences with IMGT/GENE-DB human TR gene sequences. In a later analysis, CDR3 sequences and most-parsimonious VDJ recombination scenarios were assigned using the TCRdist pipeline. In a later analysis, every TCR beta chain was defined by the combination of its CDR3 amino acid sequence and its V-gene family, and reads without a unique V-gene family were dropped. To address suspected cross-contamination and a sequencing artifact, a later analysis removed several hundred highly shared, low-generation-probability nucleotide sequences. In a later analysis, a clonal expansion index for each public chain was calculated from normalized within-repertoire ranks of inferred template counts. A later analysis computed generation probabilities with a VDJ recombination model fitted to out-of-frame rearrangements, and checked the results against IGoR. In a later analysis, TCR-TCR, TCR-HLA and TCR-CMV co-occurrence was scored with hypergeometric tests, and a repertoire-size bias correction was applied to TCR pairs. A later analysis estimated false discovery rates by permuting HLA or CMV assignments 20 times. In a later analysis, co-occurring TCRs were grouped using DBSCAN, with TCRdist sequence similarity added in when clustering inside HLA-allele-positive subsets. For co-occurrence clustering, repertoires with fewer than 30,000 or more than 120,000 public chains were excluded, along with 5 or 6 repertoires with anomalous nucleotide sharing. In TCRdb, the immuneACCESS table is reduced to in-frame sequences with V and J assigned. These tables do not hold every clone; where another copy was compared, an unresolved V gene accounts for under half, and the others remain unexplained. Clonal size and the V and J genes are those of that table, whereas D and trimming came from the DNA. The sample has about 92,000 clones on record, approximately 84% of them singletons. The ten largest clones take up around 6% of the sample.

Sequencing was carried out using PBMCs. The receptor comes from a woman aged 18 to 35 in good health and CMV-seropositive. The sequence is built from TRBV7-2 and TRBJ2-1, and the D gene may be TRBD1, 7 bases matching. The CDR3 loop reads CASSLSFSRGVNEQFF. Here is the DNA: TGTGCCAGCAGCTTGAGTTTCTCCAGGGGGGTCAATGAGCAGTTCTTC.